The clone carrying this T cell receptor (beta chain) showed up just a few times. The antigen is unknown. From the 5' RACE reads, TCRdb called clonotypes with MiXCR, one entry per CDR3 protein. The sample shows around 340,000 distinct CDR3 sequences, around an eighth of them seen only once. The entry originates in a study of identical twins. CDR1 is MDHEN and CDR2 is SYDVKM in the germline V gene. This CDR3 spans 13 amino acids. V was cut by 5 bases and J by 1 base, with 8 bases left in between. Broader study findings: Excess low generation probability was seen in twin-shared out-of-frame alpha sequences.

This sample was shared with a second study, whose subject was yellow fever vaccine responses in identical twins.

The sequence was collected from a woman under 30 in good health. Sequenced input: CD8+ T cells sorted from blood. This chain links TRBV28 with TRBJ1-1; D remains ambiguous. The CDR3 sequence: CASSHKWNTEAFF. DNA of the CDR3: TGTGCCAGCAGTCATAAGTGGAACACTGAAGCTTTCTTT.